A selection of T cell receptor beta chains follows, all from one sample in a study of human thymus T cells. Produced via immunoSEQ multiplex PCR; TCRdb's table is partial and in-frame only. The sample lists tens of thousands of clones; about 96% were seen once. Specimen: thymus tissue. The receptors originated from a boy less than two years old with a congenital heart defect but otherwise immunologically healthy. Each CDR3 is given with its conserved first and last residue. Fields, in order: J gene, clone size, D gene, V gene, CDR3 DNA, CDR3 protein. D genes are given only for firm matches. Size is stated for part of the rows, as once, few or many counts, or as a class when the clone is expanded.

j_call: TRBJ1-5
clone_size: -
d_call: TRBD1
v_call: TRBV6-1
cdr3_nt: TGTGCCAGCAGTGAACGCGGGGGTTACAGGGGATTTCCGAATCAGCCCCAGCATTTT
cdr3_aa: CASSERGGYRGFPNQPQHF

j_call: TRBJ2-7
clone_size: -
d_call: TRBD1
v_call: TRBV15
cdr3_nt: TGTGCCACCAGCAGAGATCTTTTCGGACAGGTCCCCTACGAGCAGTACTTC
cdr3_aa: CATSRDLFGQVPYEQYF

j_call: TRBJ1-2
clone_size: -
d_call: TRBD1
v_call: TRBV6-6
cdr3_nt: TGTGCCAGCAGCCCCCGGTTAGGGGGCATAGGCTATGGCTACACCTTC
cdr3_aa: CASSPRLGGIGYGYTF

j_call: TRBJ2-5
clone_size: -
d_call: -
v_call: TRBV11-2
cdr3_nt: TGTGCCAGCATCCCACCGGGGGGCGGGAAGACCCAGTACTTC
cdr3_aa: CASIPPGGGKTQYF

j_call: TRBJ2-2
clone_size: once
d_call: -
v_call: TRBV9
cdr3_nt: TGTGCCAGCAGCGTAAATTCAAGGAATACCGGGGAGCTGTTTTTT
cdr3_aa: CASSVNSRNTGELFF

j_call: TRBJ2-7
clone_size: -
d_call: -
v_call: TRBV9
cdr3_nt: TGTGCCAGCAGCGTAGGAGACCCGGGTGAGCAGTACTTC
cdr3_aa: CASSVGDPGEQYF

j_call: TRBJ2-7
clone_size: -
d_call: -
v_call: TRBV6-5
cdr3_nt: TGTGCCAGCAGTCCGACAGGGACCGGCGGGGAGGAGCAGTACTTC
cdr3_aa: CASSPTGTGGEEQYF

j_call: TRBJ2-1
clone_size: -
d_call: -
v_call: TRBV13
cdr3_nt: TGTGCCAGCAGCTTAGGGCAGGGGGAGCAGTTCTTC
cdr3_aa: CASSLGQGEQFF

j_call: TRBJ2-7
clone_size: -
d_call: TRBD2
v_call: TRBV6-1
cdr3_nt: TGTGCCAGCAGTGCCTCCAAACAAGAGCGGGGGTGCCCTTACTACGAGCAGTACTTC
cdr3_aa: CASSASKQERGCPYYEQYF

j_call: TRBJ1-2
clone_size: -
d_call: -
v_call: TRBV7-9
cdr3_nt: TGTGCCAGCACCATCATCGGCAGGGAGGGCAATGGCTACACCTTC
cdr3_aa: CASTIIGREGNGYTF

j_call: TRBJ2-3
clone_size: -
d_call: -
v_call: TRBV2
cdr3_nt: TGTGCCAGCAGTGAAGGGGGGGACCAGACAGGGTGGCAGTATTTT
cdr3_aa: CASSEGGDQTGWQYF

j_call: TRBJ2-1
clone_size: -
d_call: TRBD2
v_call: TRBV6-1
cdr3_nt: TGTGCCAGCAGTGAAGCTCGGGGACCCACGTCGGGGGGGGAGCAGTTCTTC
cdr3_aa: CASSEARGPTSGGEQFF

j_call: TRBJ2-2
clone_size: -
d_call: -
v_call: TRBV27
cdr3_nt: TGTGCCAGCAGTCGCCCCGGGGGAAGGGGGGAGCTGTTTTTT
cdr3_aa: CASSRPGGRGELFF

j_call: TRBJ2-5
clone_size: -
d_call: -
v_call: TRBV7-6
cdr3_nt: TGTGCCAGCAGCTGGGGGCAACAAGAGACCCAGTACTTC
cdr3_aa: CASSWGQQETQYF

j_call: TRBJ2-7
clone_size: -
d_call: TRBD2
v_call: TRBV4-1
cdr3_nt: TGCGCCAGCAGCCAAAGGGGACTAGCGGGGGGCTACGAGCAGTACTTC
cdr3_aa: CASSQRGLAGGYEQYF

j_call: TRBJ1-2
clone_size: -
d_call: -
v_call: TRBV27
cdr3_nt: TGTGCCAGCTCGCTAAGGGAAAAAGGCCACTATGGCTACACCTTC
cdr3_aa: CASSLREKGHYGYTF

j_call: TRBJ2-3
clone_size: -
d_call: -
v_call: TRBV28
cdr3_nt: TGTGCCAGCAGCACAGGGAGGGACAGCACAGATACGCAGTATTTT
cdr3_aa: CASSTGRDSTDTQYF

j_call: TRBJ1-6
clone_size: -
d_call: -
v_call: TRBV4-3
cdr3_nt: TGCGCCAGCAGCCCGGCCCGAATCGGGACACCGGAGGGTTCACCCCTCCACTTT
cdr3_aa: CASSPARIGTPEGSPLHF

j_call: TRBJ2-7
clone_size: once
d_call: TRBD2
v_call: TRBV4-1
cdr3_nt: TGCGCCAGCAGCCTCCTTTTTGGGACTAGCTGGGGCGAGCAGTACTTC
cdr3_aa: CASSLLFGTSWGEQYF

j_call: TRBJ1-2
clone_size: -
d_call: -
v_call: TRBV5-5
cdr3_nt: TGTGCCAGCAGCCCGGACGGCCGTCCGAGGTCCTATGGCTACACCTTC
cdr3_aa: CASSPDGRPRSYGYTF

j_call: TRBJ2-7
clone_size: -
d_call: -
v_call: TRBV5-1
cdr3_nt: TGCGCCAGCAGCGACGTACTAATGGGGACCGCTAGCTCCTACGAGCAGTACTTC
cdr3_aa: CASSDVLMGTASSYEQYF

j_call: TRBJ1-2
clone_size: -
d_call: -
v_call: TRBV14
cdr3_nt: TGTGCCAGCAGCCAAGAAGGTCAGCTCGTTAACTATGGCTACACCTTC
cdr3_aa: CASSQEGQLVNYGYTF

j_call: TRBJ1-5
clone_size: -
d_call: -
v_call: TRBV2
cdr3_nt: TGTGCCAGCAGCCGGGCCGGGACTTTAGGTAGCAATCAGCCCCAGCATTTT
cdr3_aa: CASSRAGTLGSNQPQHF

j_call: TRBJ2-1
clone_size: -
d_call: -
v_call: TRBV7-2
cdr3_nt: TGTGCCAGCAGCGTACGGACCAATGAGCAGTTCTTC
cdr3_aa: CASSVRTNEQFF

j_call: TRBJ1-4
clone_size: -
d_call: -
v_call: TRBV5-5
cdr3_nt: TGTGCCAGCAGCCATAATGTGGCAGACGCAACTAATGAAAAACTGTTTTTT
cdr3_aa: CASSHNVADATNEKLFF

j_call: TRBJ2-4
clone_size: -
d_call: -
v_call: TRBV4-2
cdr3_nt: TGTGCCAGCAGCCAAGGACTGCGTAATTCGGCCAAAAACATTCAGTACTTC
cdr3_aa: CASSQGLRNSAKNIQYF

j_call: TRBJ2-1
clone_size: once
d_call: -
v_call: TRBV20-1
cdr3_nt: TGCAGTGCGCGGAATGAGCAGTTCTTC
cdr3_aa: CSARNEQFF

j_call: TRBJ2-1
clone_size: -
d_call: TRBD1
v_call: TRBV2
cdr3_nt: TGTGCCAGCAAAATTAGGACAGGGGGGTCCTACAATGAGCAGTTCTTC
cdr3_aa: CASKIRTGGSYNEQFF